Following are 14 T cell receptor beta chains from one sample sequenced in a study of T cells in Graves' hyperthyroidism and ophthalmopathy. Researchers amplified the TCR beta CDR3 regions from RNA transcripts. A first-round RT-PCR of the TCR CDR3 used the HTBI primer set. TCRdb re-derived calls from the multiplex PCR reads in MiXCR, one entry per CDR3 protein. The sample shows some 350,000 distinct CDR3 sequences, about 19% of them seen only once. The sample taken for sequencing was blood. The receptors shown here come from a woman younger than 35 with Graves' hyperthyroidism.

This clonotype occurred a few times. One end of the junction is discordant with germline, which a read error may explain. V gene TRBV12-3 or TRBV12-4 combines with J gene TRBJ2-2, with 7 bases fitting TRBD2. The CDR3 length is 12 residues. This chain's CDR3 is CASILAVGGLFF. CDR3 DNA: TGTGCCAGCATCCTAGCGGTTGGGGGGCTGTTTTTT.

This clonotype was seen repeatedly, ten times or more. This sequence joins TRBV7-9 and TRBJ1-2; D is possibly TRBD1 (5 bases). Germline V CDR1 and CDR2: SEHNR, FQNEAQ (reference sequence). The CDR3 is 15 amino acids. V lost 4 bases and J 2 bases, leaving 14 bases between the germline ends. This CDR3 is CASSSFRGENYGYTF. The CDR3 bases are TGTGCCAGCAGCTCCTTTCGGGGGGAGAACTATGGCTACACCTTC.

This clonotype has ten or more counts. This sequence joins TRBV5-6 and TRBJ2-2; no reliable D call. Per germline, CDR1 SGHDT and CDR2 YYEEEE. The CDR3 extends over 16 amino acids. V lost 5 bases to trimming and J lost 0 bases, with 14 bases between them. The CDR3 nucleotides are TGTGCCAGCAGTTTCCTCGTGCCCGCGAACACCGGGGAGCTGTTTTTT. Its translation: CASSFLVPANTGELFF.

The chain recombines TRBV6-1 with TRBJ2-5; perhaps TRBD1 as D (6 bases). The V and J ends lost 8 bases and 5 bases respectively, with 12 bases between them. Germline values: CDR1 MNHNS, CDR2 SASEGT. The CDR3 is made up of 12 amino acids. CDR3 in DNA: TGTGCCAGCGGGGGCCGCGGGGAGACCCAGTACTTC. This gives the protein CASGGRGETQYF.

This clonotype showed up many times. The rearrangement uses TRBV20-1 and TRBJ1-2, with TRBD1 matching over 10 bases. The V gene's germline CDR1 is DFQATT and CDR2 SNEGSKA (reference sequence). CDR3 length: 13 residues. DNA of the CDR3: TGCAGCCTGTTCGGGACAGGGGATTATGGCTACACCTTC. It yields the protein CSLFGTGDYGYTF.

In this sample, this clonotype turned up a few times. The germline gene is not matched at one end of the junction; a read error may be the cause. The rearrangement links TRBV7-3 to TRBJ1-3, with D maybe TRBD1 (6 bases). Germline loops: CDR1 SGHTA, CDR2 FQGTGA. This CDR3 has 15 residues. CDR3: CAGSLIAGAGNTIYF. Here the CDR3 DNA reads TGTGCCGGCAGCTTAATCGCAGGGGCTGGAAACACCATATATTTT.

This clonotype was recorded many times. The genes are TRBV9 and TRBJ1-3; D remains unclear. V lost 0 bases to trimming and J lost 4 bases, with 8 bases between them. Germline loops: CDR1 SGDLS, CDR2 YYNGEE. The CDR3 loop spans 14 amino acids. The CDR3 spells CASSVGQQGNTIYF. DNA for the CDR3: TGTGCCAGCAGCGTAGGGCAGCAAGGAAACACCATATATTTT.

CDR3 sequence (DNA): TGTGCCATCAGTAAGGACCAGTCCTACGAGCAGTACTTC. Translating gives CAISKDQSYEQYF. This chain joins TRBV10-3 and TRBJ2-7; D is uncertain. Germline lookup yields CDR1 ENHRY and CDR2 SYGVKD. The CDR3 contains 13 residues. Trimming removed 5 bases from V and 1 base from J, with 9 bases in between.

The chain has TRBV10-3 and TRBJ1-5, with D hard to call. This CDR3 has 14 amino acids. Germline CDR1 reads ENHRY; CDR2 reads SYGVKD. V was trimmed by 3 bases and J by 6 bases, leaving 12 bases between them. CDR3 residues: CAISDKREGQPQHF. Here the CDR3 DNA reads TGTGCCATCAGTGATAAAAGGGAAGGTCAGCCCCAGCATTTT.

The chain employs TRBV12-3 or TRBV12-4 and TRBJ1-5, with D tentatively TRBD1 (6 bases). V gave up 10 bases and J gave up 7 bases, with 14 bases separating them. This CDR3 spans 12 amino acids. The chain's CDR3 is CATCGQPQPQHF. The CDR3 DNA is TGTGCCACCTGTGGACAGCCACAGCCCCAGCATTTT.

Many counts were recorded for this clonotype. The CDR3 loop reads CSAAEDDYGYTF. The CDR3, as DNA: TGCAGTGCTGCCGAGGACGACTATGGCTACACCTTC. The chain is built from TRBV20-1 and TRBJ1-2; D is uncertain. Germline V gives CDR1 DFQATT, CDR2 SNEGSKA (reference sequence). V was clipped by 5 bases and J by 3 bases, with 10 bases between them. This CDR3 has 12 amino acids.

This clonotype came up a few times. The V call is TRBV5-1, the J call TRBJ2-6; the D is unclear. Deletions cut 4 bases from V and 2 bases from J, with 7 bases between. The CDR3 is made up of 14 amino acids. The germline CDR1 and CDR2 sequences are SGHRS and YFSETQ. The CDR3 coding sequence is TGCGCCAGCAGCATCTACACTGGGGCCAACGTCCTGACTTTC. It encodes CASSIYTGANVLTF.

V usage is TRBV5-1 and J usage is TRBJ1-1; 10 bases are shared with TRBD1. V dropped 3 bases and J dropped 11; count of bases not matched to a gene: 10. Per germline, CDR1 SGHRS and CDR2 YFSETQ. The CDR3 runs 14 residues. The CDR3: CASSWTRDRGGAFF. The CDR3 nucleotides are TGCGCCAGCAGCTGGACCCGGGACAGGGGTGGCGCTTTCTTT.

The chain is built from TRBV29-1 and TRBJ2-7, with 9 nucleotides matching TRBD1. V was clipped by 4 bases and J by 6 bases; unmatched bases: 7. The germline CDR1 and CDR2 sequences are SQVTM and ANQGSEA. The CDR3 is made up of 13 amino acids. The CDR3 DNA follows: TGCAGCGTTGCACCGGGACAGGGTCGCGAGCAGTACTTC. This gives the protein CSVAPGQGREQYF.